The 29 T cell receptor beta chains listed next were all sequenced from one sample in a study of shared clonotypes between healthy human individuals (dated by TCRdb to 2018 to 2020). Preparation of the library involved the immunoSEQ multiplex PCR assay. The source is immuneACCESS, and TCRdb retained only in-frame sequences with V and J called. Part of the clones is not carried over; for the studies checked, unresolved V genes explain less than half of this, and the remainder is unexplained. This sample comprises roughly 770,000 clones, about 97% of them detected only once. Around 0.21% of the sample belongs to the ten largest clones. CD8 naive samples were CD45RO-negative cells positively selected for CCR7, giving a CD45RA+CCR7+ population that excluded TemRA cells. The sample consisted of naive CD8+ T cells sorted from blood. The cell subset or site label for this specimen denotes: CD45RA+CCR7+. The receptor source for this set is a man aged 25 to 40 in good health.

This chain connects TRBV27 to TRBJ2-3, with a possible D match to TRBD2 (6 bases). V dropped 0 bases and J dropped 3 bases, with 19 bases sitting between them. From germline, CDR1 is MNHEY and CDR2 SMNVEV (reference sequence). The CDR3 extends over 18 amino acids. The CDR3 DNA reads TGTGCCAGCAGTTTATCGGCCGGCGTGGACTACAAGACAGATACGCAGTATTTT. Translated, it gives CASSLSAGVDYKTDTQYF.

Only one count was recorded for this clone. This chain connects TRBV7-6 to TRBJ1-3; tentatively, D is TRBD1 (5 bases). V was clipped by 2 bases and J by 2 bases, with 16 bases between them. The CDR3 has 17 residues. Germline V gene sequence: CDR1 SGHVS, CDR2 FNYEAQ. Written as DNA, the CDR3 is TGTGCCAGCAGCTTATTCGGACACCTGGATGCTGGAAACACCATATATTTT. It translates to CASSLFGHLDAGNTIYF.

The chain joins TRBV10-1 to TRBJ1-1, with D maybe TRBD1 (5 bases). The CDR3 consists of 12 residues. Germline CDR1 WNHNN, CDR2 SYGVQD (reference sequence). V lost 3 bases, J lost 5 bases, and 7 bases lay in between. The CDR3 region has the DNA TGCGCCAGCAGTGATGGGGGAACTGAAGCTTTCTTT. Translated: CASSDGGTEAFF.

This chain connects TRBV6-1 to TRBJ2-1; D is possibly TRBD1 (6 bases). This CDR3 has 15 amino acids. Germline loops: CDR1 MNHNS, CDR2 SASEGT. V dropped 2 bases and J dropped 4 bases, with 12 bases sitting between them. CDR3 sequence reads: CASSELGQIYNEQFF. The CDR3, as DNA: TGTGCCAGCAGTGAACTTGGACAGATATACAATGAGCAGTTCTTC.

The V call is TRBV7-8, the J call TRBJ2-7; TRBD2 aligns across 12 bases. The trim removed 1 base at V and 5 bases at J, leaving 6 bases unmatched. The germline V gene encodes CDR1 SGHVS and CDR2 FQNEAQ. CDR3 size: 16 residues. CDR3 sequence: CASSLGPSGRAHEQYF. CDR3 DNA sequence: TGTGCCAGCAGCTTAGGCCCTAGCGGGAGGGCCCACGAGCAGTACTTC. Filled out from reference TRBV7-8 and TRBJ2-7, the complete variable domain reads GAGVSQSPRYKVAKRGQDVALRCDPISGHVSLFWYQQALGQGPEFLTYFQNEAQLDKSGLPSDRFFAERPEGSVSTLKIQRTQQEDSAVYLCASSLGPSGRAHEQYFGPGTRLTVT.

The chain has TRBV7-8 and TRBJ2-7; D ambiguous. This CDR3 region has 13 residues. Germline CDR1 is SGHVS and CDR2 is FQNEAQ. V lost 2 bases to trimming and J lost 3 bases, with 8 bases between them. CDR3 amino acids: CASSLRVGYEQYF. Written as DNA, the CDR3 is TGTGCCAGCAGCTTAAGGGTAGGCTACGAGCAGTACTTC.

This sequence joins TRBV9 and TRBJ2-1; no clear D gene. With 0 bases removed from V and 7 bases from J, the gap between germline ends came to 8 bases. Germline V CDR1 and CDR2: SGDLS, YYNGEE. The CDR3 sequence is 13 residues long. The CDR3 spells CASSVVNHNEQFF. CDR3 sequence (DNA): TGTGCCAGCAGCGTAGTGAATCATAATGAGCAGTTCTTC. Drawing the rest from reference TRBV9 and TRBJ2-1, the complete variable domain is DSGVTQTPKHLITATGQRVTLRCSPRSGDLSVYWYQQSLDQGLQFLIQYYNGEERAKGNILERFSAQQFPDLHSELNLSSLELGDSALYFCASSVVNHNEQFFGPGTRLTVL.

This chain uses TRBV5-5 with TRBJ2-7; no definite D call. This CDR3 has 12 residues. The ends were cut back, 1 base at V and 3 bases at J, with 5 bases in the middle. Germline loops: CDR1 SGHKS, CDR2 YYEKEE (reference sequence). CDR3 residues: CASSLRDYEQYF. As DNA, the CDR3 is TGTGCCAGCAGCTTGCGCGACTACGAGCAGTACTTC. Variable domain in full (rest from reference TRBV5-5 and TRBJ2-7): DAGVTQSPTHLIKTRGQQVTLRCSPISGHKSVSWYQQVLGQGPQFIFQYYEKEERGRGNFPDRFSARQFPNYSSELNVNALLLGDSALYLCASSLRDYEQYFGPGTRLTVT.

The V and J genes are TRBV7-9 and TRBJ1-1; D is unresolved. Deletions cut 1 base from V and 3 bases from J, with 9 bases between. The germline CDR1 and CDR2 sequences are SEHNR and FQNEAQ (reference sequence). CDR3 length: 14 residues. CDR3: CASSLGTGYTEAFF. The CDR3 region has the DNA TGTGCCAGCAGCTTAGGGACGGGGTACACTGAAGCTTTCTTT.

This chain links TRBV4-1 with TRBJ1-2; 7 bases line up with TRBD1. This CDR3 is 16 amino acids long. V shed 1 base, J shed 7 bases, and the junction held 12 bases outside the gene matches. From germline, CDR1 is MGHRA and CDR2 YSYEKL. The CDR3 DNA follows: TGCGCCAGCAGCCAAGCGGAATCCGGGACAGCGGGTGGCTACACCTTC. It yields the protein CASSQAESGTAGGYTF.

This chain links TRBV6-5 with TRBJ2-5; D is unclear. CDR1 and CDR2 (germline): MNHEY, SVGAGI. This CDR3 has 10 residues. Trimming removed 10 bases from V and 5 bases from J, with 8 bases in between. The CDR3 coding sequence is TGTGCCACCAAAGGCGAGACCCAGTACTTC. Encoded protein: CATKGETQYF.

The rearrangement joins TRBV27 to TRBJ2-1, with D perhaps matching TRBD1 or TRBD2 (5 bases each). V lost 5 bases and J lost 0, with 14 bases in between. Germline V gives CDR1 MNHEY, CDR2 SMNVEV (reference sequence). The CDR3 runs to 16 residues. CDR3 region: CASSVSPGASYNEQFF. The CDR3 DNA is TGTGCCAGCAGTGTGTCCCCCGGGGCCTCCTACAATGAGCAGTTCTTC.

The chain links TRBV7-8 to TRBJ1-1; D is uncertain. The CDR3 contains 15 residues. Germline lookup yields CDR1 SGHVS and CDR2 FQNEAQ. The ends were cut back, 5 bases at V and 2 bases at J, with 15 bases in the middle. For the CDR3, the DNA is TGTGCCAGCAGCCCCAGCGCGGGTAGAAACACTGAAGCTTTCTTT. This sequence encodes CASSPSAGRNTEAFF.

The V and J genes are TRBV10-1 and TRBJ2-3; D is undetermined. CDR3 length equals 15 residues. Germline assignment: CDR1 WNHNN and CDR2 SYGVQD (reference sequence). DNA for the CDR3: TGCGCGGGCCCGGACGCACAAAAGGGCACAGATACGCAGTATTTT. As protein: CAGPDAQKGTDTQYF.

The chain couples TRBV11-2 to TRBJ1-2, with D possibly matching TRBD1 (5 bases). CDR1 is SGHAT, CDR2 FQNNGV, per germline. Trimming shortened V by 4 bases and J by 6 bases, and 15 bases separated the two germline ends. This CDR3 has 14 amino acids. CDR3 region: CASSSGRVRDGYTF. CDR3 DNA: TGTGCCAGCAGCTCTGGTCGTGTCAGGGATGGCTACACCTTC. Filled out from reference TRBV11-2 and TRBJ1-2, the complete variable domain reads EAGVAQSPRYKIIEKRQSVAFWCNPISGHATLYWYQQILGQGPKLLIQFQNNGVVDDSQLPKDRFSAERLKGVDSTLKIQPAKLEDSAVYLCASSSGRVRDGYTFGSGTRLTVV.

The CDR3 DNA is TGTGCCAGCAGTTTAGATTGGATGGGTGAGCAGTTCTTC. Protein: CASSLDWMGEQFF. The chain links TRBV6-5 to TRBJ2-1; D is unresolved. V was shortened by 4 bases and J by 9 bases, with 13 bases between the two germline ends. Germline V lookup: CDR1 MNHEY, CDR2 SVGAGI. This CDR3 is 13 amino acids long.

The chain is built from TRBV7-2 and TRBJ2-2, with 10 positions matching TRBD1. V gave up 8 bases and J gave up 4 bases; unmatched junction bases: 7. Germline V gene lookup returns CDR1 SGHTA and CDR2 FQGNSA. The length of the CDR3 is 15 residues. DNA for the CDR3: TGTGCCAGCCTCCGGGACAGGGGCACCACCGGGGAGCTGTTTTTT. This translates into CASLRDRGTTGELFF.

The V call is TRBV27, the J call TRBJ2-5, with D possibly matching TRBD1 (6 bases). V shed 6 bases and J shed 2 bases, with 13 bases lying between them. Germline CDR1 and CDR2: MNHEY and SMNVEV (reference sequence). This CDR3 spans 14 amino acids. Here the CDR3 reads CASSHRQEQETQYF. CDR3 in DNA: TGTGCCAGCAGCCACCGACAGGAACAAGAGACCCAGTACTTC.

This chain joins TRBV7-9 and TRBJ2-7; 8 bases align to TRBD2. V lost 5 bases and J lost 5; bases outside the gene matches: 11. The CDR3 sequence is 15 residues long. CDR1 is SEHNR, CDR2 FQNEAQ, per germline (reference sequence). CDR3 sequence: CASSPMGTRNHEQYF. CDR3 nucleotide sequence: TGTGCCAGCAGCCCAATGGGGACTAGGAACCACGAGCAGTACTTC.

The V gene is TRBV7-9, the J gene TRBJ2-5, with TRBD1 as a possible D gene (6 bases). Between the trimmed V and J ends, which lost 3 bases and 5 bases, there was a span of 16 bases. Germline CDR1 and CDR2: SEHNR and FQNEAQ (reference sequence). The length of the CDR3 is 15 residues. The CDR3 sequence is CASSLGTLRVETQYF. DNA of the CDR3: TGTGCCAGCAGCTTGGGGACACTCAGGGTGGAGACCCAGTACTTC. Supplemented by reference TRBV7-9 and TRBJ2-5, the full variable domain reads DTGVSQNPRHKITKRGQNVTFRCDPISEHNRLYWYRQTLGQGPEFLTYFQNEAQLEKSRLLSDRFSAERPKGSFSTLEIQRTEQGDSAMYLCASSLGTLRVETQYFGPGTRLLVL.

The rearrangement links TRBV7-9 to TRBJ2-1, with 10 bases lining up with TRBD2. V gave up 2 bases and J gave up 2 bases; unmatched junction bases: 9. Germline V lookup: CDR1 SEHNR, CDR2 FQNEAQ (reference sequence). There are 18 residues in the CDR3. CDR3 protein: CASSLLALAGVPYNEQFF. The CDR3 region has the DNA TGTGCCAGCAGCTTACTTGCGCTAGCGGGAGTCCCCTACAATGAGCAGTTCTTC.

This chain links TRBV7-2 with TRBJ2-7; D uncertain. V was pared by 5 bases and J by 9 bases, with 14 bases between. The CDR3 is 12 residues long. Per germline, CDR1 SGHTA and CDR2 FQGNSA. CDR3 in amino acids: CASSPPGVLQYF. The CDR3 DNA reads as TGTGCCAGCAGCCCACCTGGGGTTCTGCAGTACTTC.

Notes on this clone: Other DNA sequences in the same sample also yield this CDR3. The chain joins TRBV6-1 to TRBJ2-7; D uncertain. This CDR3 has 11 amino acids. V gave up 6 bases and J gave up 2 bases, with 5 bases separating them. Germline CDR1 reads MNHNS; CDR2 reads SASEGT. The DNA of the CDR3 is TGTGCCAGCAGCGGAACCTACGAGCAGTACTTC. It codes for CASSGTYEQYF.

In DNA, the CDR3 is TGTGCCAGCAGCTCCCGGGACTTTATAGCCAAAAACATTCAGTACTTC. It yields the protein CASSSRDFIAKNIQYF. The chain couples TRBV7-9 to TRBJ2-4; tentatively, D is TRBD2 (6 bases). This CDR3 spans 16 amino acids. V was pared by 4 bases and J by 0 bases, with 13 bases between. Germline CDR1 reads SEHNR; CDR2 reads FQNEAQ (reference sequence).

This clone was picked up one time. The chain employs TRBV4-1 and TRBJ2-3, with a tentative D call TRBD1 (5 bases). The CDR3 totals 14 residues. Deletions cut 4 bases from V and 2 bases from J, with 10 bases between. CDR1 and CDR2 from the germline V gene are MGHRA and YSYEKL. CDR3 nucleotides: TGCGCCAGCAGCCCCCAAGGGGACACAGATACGCAGTATTTT. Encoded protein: CASSPQGDTDTQYF.

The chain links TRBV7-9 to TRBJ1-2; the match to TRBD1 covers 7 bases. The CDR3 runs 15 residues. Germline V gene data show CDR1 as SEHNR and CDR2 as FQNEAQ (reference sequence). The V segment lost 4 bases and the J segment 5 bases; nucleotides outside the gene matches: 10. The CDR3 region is CASSSTDRVRYGYTF. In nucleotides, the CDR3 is TGTGCCAGCAGCTCCACCGACAGGGTTCGTTATGGCTACACCTTC.

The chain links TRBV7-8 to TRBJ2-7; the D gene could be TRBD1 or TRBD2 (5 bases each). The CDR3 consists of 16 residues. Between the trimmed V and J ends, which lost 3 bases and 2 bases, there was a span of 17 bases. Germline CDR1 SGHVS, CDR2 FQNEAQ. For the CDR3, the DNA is TGTGCCAGCAGCTTCCCCAACCAGGGACCAACCTACGAGCAGTACTTC. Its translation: CASSFPNQGPTYEQYF. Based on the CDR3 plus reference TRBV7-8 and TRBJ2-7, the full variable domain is GAGVSQSPRYKVAKRGQDVALRCDPISGHVSLFWYQQALGQGPEFLTYFQNEAQLDKSGLPSDRFFAERPEGSVSTLKIQRTQQEDSAVYLCASSFPNQGPTYEQYFGPGTRLTVT.

The CDR3 here is CASSYVGRSTDTQYF. The DNA of the CDR3 is TGTGCCAGCAGTTACGTGGGACGTAGCACAGATACGCAGTATTTT. The chain combines TRBV6-6 with TRBJ2-3; the D gene could be TRBD1 or TRBD2 (5 bases each). The germline gives CDR1 MNHNY, CDR2 SVGAGI (reference sequence). Between the trimmed V and J ends, which lost 2 bases and 0 bases, there was a span of 9 bases. There are 15 residues in the CDR3.

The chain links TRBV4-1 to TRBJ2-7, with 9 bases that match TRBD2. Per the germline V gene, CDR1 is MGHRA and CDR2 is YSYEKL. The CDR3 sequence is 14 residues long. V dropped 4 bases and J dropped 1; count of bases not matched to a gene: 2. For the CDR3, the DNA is TGCGCCAGCAGCCTAGCGGGAGTATCCTACGAGCAGTACTTC. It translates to CASSLAGVSYEQYF.